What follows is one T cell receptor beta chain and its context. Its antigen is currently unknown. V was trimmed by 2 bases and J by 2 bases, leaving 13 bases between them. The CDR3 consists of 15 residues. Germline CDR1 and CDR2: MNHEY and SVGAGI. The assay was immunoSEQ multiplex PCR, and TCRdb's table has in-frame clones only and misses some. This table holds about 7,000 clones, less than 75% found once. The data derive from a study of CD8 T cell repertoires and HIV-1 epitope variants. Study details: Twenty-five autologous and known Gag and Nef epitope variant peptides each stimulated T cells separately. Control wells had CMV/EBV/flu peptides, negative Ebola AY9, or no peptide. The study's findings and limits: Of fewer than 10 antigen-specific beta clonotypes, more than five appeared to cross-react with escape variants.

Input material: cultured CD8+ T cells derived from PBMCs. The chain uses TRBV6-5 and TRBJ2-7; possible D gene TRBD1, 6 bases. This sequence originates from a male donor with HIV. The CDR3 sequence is CASSYLWQGPYEQYF. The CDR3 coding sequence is TGTGCCAGCAGTTACCTCTGGCAGGGGCCCTACGAGCAGTACTTC.